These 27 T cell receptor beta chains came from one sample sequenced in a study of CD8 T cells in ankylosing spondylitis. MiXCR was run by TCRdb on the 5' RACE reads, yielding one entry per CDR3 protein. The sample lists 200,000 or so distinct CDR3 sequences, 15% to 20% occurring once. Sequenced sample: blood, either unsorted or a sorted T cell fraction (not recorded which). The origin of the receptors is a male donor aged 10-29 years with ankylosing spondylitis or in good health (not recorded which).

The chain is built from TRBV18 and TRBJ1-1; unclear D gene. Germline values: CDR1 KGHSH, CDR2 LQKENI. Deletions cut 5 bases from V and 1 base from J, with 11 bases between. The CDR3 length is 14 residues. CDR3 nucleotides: TGTGCCAGCTCAACGCAGGAGGGGAACACTGAAGCTTTCTTT. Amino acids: CASSTQEGNTEAFF.

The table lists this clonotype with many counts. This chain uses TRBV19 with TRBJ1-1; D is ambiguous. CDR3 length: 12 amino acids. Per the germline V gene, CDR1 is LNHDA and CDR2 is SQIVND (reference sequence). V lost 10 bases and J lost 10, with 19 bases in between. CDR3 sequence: CATQQNMGSAFF. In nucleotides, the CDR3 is TGTGCCACACAACAGAATATGGGATCAGCTTTCTTT.

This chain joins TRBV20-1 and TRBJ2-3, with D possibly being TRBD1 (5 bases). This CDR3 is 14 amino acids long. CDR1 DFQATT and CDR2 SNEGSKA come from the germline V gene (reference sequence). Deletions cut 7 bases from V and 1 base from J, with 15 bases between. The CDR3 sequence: CSVIGVGGTDTQYF. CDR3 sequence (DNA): TGCAGTGTTATAGGGGTAGGAGGCACAGATACGCAGTATTTT.

CDR3 sequence reads: CSATGTDLYTDTQYF. The CDR3 DNA sequence: TGCAGTGCAACCGGGACAGACCTTTACACAGATACGCAGTATTTT. The rearrangement uses TRBV20-1 and TRBJ2-3; 7 nucleotides agree with TRBD1. This CDR3 spans 15 amino acids. Unmatched junction bases numbered 11, after V lost 6 bases and J lost 2 bases. The germline gives CDR1 DFQATT, CDR2 SNEGSKA (reference sequence).

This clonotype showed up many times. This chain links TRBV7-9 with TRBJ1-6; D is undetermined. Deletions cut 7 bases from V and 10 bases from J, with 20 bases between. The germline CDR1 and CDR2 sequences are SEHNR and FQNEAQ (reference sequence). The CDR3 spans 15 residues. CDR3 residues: CASIGPSANGSPLHF. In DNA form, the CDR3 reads TGTGCCAGCATCGGCCCGAGCGCAAATGGCTCACCCCTCCACTTT.

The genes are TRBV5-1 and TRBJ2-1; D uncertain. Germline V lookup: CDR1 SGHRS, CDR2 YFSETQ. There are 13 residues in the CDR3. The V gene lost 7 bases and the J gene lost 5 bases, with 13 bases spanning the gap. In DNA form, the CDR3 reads TGCGCCAGCCCGGTCCAGCCCGACAATGAGCAGTTCTTC. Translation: CASPVQPDNEQFF.

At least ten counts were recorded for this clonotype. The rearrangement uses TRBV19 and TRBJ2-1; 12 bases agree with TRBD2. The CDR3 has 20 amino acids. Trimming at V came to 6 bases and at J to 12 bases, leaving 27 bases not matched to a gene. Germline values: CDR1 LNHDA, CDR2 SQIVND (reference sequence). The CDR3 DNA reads TGTGCCAGTAGCCGGACCCCGGGACAGGGGCTAGCGGGAGGGCCCGATGCGCAGTTCTTC. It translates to CASSRTPGQGLAGGPDAQFF.

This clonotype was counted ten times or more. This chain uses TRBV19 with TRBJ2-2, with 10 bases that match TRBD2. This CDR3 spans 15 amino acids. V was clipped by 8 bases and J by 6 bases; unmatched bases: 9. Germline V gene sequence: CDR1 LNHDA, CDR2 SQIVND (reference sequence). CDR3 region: CASGGSGRAPGELFF. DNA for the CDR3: TGTGCCAGTGGTGGGAGCGGGAGGGCCCCCGGGGAGCTGTTTTTT.

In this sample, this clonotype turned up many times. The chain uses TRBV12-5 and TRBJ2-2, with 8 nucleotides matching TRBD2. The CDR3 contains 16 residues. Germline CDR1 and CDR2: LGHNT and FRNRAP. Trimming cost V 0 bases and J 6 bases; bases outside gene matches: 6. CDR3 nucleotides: TGTGCTAGTGGTTTGGTTGACGGGACTAGTCCCGGGGAGCTGTTTTTT. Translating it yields CASGLVDGTSPGELFF.

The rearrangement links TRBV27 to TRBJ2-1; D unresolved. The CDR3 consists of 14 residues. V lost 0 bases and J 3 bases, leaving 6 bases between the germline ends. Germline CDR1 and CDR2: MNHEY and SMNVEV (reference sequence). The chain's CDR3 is CASSLSESYNEQFF. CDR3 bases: TGTGCCAGCAGTTTATCTGAGAGCTACAATGAGCAGTTCTTC.

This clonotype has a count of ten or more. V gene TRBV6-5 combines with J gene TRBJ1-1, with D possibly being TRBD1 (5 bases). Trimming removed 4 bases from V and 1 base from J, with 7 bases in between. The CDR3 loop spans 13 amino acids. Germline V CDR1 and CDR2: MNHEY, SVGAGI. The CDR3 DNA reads TGTGCCAGCAGTTTTACAGGGAACACTGAAGCTTTCTTT. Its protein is CASSFTGNTEAFF.

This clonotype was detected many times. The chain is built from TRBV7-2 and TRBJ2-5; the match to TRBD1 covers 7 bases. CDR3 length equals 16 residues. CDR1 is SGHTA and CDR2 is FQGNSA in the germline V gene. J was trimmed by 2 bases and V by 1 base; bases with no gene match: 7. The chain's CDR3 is CASSLGGGDGQETQYF. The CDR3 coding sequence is TGTGCCAGCAGCTTAGGAGGGGGCGATGGTCAAGAGACCCAGTACTTC.

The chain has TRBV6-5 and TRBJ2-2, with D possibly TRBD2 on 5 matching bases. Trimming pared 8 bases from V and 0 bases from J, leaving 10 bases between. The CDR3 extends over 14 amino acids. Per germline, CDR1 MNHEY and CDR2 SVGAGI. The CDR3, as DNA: TGTGCCAGCTGGAGACTACCGAACACCGGGGAGCTGTTTTTT. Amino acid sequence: CASWRLPNTGELFF.

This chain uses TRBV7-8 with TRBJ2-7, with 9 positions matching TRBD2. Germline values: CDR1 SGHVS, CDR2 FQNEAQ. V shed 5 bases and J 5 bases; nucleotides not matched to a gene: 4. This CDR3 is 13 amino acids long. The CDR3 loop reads CASSVIAGDEQYV. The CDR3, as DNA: TGTGCCAGCAGCGTGATAGCGGGAGACGAGCAGTACGTC.

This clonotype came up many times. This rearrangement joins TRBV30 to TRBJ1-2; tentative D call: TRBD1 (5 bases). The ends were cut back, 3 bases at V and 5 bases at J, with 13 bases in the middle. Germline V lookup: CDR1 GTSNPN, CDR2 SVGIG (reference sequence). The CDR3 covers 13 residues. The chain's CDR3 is CAWRPGRRYGYTF. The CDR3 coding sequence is TGTGCCTGGAGGCCGGGACGGAGGTATGGCTACACCTTC.

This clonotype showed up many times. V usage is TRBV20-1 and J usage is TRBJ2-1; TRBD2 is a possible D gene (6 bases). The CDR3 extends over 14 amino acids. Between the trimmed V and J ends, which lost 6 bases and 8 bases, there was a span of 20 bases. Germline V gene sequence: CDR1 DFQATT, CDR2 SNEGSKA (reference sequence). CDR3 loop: CSAGSGHPPDEQFF. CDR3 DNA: TGCAGTGCCGGTAGCGGACACCCACCGGATGAGCAGTTCTTC.

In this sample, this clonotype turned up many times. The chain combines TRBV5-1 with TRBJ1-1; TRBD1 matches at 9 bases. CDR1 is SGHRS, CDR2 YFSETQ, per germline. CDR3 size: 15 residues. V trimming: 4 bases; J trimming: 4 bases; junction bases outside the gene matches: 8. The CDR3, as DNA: TGCGCCAGCAGCGTACAGACAGGGGGGGGCACTGAAGCTTTCTTT. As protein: CASSVQTGGGTEAFF.

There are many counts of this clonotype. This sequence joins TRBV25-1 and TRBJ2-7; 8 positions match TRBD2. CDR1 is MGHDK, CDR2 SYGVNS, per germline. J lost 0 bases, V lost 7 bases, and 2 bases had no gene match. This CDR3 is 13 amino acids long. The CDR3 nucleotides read TGTGCCAGCACAAGCGGGGGCTCCTACGAGCAGTACTTC. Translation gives CASTSGGSYEQYF.

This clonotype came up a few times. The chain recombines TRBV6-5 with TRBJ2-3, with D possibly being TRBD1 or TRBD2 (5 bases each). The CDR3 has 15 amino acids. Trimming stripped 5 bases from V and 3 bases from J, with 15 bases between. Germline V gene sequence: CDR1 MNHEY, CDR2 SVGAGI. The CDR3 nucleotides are TGTGCCAGCAGTCAAGAGCCAGGGAGTACAGATACGCAGTATTTT. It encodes CASSQEPGSTDTQYF.

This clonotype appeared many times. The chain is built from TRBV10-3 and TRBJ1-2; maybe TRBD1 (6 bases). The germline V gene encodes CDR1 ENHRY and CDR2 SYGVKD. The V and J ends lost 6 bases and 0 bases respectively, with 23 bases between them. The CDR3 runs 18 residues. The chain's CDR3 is CAISKSRDTAGANYGYTF. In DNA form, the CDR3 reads TGTGCCATCAGCAAAAGCCGGGACACCGCGGGAGCTAACTATGGCTACACCTTC.

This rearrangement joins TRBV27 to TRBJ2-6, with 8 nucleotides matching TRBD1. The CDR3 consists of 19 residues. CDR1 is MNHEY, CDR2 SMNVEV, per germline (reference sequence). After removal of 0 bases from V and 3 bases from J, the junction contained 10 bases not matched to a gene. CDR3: CASSLSRGQGRFGANVLTF. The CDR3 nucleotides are TGTGCCAGCAGTTTATCTCGCGGACAGGGACGCTTTGGGGCCAACGTCCTGACTTTC. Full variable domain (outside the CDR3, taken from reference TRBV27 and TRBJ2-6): EAQVTQNPRYLITVTGKKLTVTCSQNMNHEYMSWYRQDPGLGLRQIYYSMNVEVTDKGDVPEGYKVSRKEKRNFPLILESPSPNQTSLYFCASSLSRGQGRFGANVLTFGAGSRLTVL.

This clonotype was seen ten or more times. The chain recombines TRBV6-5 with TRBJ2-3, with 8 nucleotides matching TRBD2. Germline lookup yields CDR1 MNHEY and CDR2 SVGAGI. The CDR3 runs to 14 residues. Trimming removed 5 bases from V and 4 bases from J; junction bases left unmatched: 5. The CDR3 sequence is CASSGLAVADTQYF. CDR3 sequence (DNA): TGTGCCAGCAGTGGACTAGCTGTAGCAGATACGCAGTATTTT.

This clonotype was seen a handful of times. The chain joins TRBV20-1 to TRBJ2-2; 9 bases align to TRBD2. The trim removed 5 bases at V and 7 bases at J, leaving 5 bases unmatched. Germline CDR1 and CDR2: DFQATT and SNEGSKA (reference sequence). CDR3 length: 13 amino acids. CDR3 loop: CSAYSGRGGELFF. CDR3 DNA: TGCAGTGCTTATAGCGGGAGAGGCGGGGAGCTGTTTTTT.

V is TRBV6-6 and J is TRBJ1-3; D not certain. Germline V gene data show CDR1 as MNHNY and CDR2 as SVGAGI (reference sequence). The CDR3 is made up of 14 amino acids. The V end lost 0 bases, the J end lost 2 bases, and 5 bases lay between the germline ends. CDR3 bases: TGTGCCAGCAGTTACTCAGATACTGGAAACACCATATATTTT. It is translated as CASSYSDTGNTIYF.

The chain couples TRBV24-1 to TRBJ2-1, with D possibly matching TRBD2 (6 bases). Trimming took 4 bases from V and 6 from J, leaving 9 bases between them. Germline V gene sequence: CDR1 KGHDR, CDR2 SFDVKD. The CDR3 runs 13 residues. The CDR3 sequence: CATSEGTGNEQFF. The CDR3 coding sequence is TGTGCCACCAGTGAGGGGACTGGCAATGAGCAGTTCTTC.

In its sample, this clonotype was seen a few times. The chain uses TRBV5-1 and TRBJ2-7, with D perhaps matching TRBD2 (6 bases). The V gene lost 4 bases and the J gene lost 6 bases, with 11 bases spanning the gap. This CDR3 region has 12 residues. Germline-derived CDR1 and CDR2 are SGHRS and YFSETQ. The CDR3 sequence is CASSIGTGEQYF. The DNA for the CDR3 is TGCGCCAGCAGCATTGGGACTGGCGAGCAGTACTTC.

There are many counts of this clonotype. The CDR3 DNA reads as TGTGCCAGCAGCCAAACGAGATCACCCCTCCACTTT. Translation: CASSQTRSPLHF. The chain recombines TRBV3-1 with TRBJ1-6; D uncertain. The CDR3 is 12 residues long. Germline-derived CDR1 and CDR2 are LGHDT and YNNKEL (reference sequence). V shed 2 bases and J shed 10 bases, with 6 bases lying between them.